This record concerns one T cell receptor (beta chain) sequence. Assay: immunoSEQ multiplex PCR; the TCRdb copy retains only in-frame clones and omits some. The profile shows roughly 230,000 clones, approximately 81% of them singletons. This CDR3 is built from 17 residues. Germline assignment: CDR1 MNHEY and CDR2 SVGEGT. Trimming removed 4 bases from V and 0 bases from J, with 16 bases in between. This sample stems from a study of blood T cell repertoires in COVID-19. The material sequenced was PBMCs or T cells enriched from blood (not recorded which). The sequence derives from a woman aged 45-59 years who had been exposed to COVID-19. V and J are TRBV6-2 or TRBV6-3 and TRBJ1-5; D unclear. DNA for the CDR3: TGTGCCAGCAGTTCTCTACAGCTGCTAATTAGCAATCAGCCCCAGCATTTT. Its protein is CASSSLQLLISNQPQHF.